This T cell receptor beta chain originates from a study of Ad26.COV2.S vaccination and SARS-CoV-2 variants. Study-wide findings and caveats: Comparable non-spike TCR breadth was observed in vaccine and placebo recipients.

In the case of this clone: Its antigen is undetermined.

Treatment: some 20 received Ad26.COV2.S at low or high dose, single or two shots; 5 received placebo; per-sample allocation not given. Day 63 after the first injection of vaccine or placebo was the sampling time. In the vaccine, an Ad26 vector expressed the SARS-CoV-2 spike of the Wuhan strain. Assay: immunoSEQ multiplex PCR; the TCRdb copy retains only in-frame clones and omits some. The table shows hundreds of thousands of clones, with around 90% occurring only once. The ends lost 6 bases at V and 3 bases at J; junction bases unmatched: 9. This CDR3 has 16 residues. Germline lookup yields CDR1 SGHKS and CDR2 YYEKEE (reference sequence).

This receptor was taken from a person aged 18 to 65 who received the Ad26.COV2.S COVID-19 vaccine or a placebo. The sample consisted of peripheral blood, taken in a trial of Ad26.COV2.S vaccine versus placebo. This chain links TRBV5-5 with TRBJ2-7, with 13 bases matching TRBD2. The CDR3 is CASNPRGLAGFYEQYF. CDR3 sequence (DNA): TGTGCCAGCAACCCGAGGGGACTAGCGGGGTTCTACGAGCAGTACTTC.